This passage covers 10 T cell receptor beta chains from one sample sequenced in a study of T cell responses to AZD1222 COVID-19 vaccine. The method was immunoSEQ multiplex PCR; TCRdb's version includes in-frame clones alone and lacks a portion of them. Of about 170,000 clones listed, roughly 92% are singletons. The sequences come from peripheral blood, collected on day 0 of AZD1222 vaccination. Source of these receptors: an adult in good health.

The gene calls are TRBV7-9 and TRBJ1-4; possible D gene TRBD1, 5 bases. The CDR3 length is 15 residues. Germline V lookup: CDR1 SEHNR, CDR2 FQNEAQ (reference sequence). Trimming removed 5 bases at V and 5 bases at J, with 15 bases between. Here the CDR3 DNA reads TGTGCCAGCAGCCCCAAGTCGGCAGGGAATGAAAAACTGTTTTTT. Translation gives CASSPKSAGNEKLFF. The full variable domain, rest sourced from reference TRBV7-9 and TRBJ1-4, is DTGVSQNPRHKITKRGQNVTFRCDPISEHNRLYWYRQTLGQGPEFLTYFQNEAQLEKSRLLSDRFSAERPKGSFSTLEIQRTEQGDSAMYLCASSPKSAGNEKLFFGSGTQLSVL.

The chain recombines TRBV7-9 with TRBJ2-1; D is perhaps TRBD1 or TRBD2 (5 bases each). There are 15 residues in the CDR3. CDR1 and CDR2 (germline): SEHNR, FQNEAQ (reference sequence). The V end lost 5 bases, the J end lost 2 bases, and 13 bases lay between the germline ends. CDR3 sequence (DNA): TGTGCCAGCAGCGGTGAGGGGAACCCCTACAATGAGCAGTTCTTC. It specifies CASSGEGNPYNEQFF.

This sequence joins TRBV29-1 and TRBJ2-1; possible D gene TRBD2, 7 bases. The germline gives CDR1 SQVTM, CDR2 ANQGSEA. This CDR3 is 13 amino acids long. The V and J ends lost 6 bases and 9 bases respectively, with 18 bases between them. The CDR3 DNA sequence: TGCAGCGTCTCGATGAGGGGGAGGGGTGAGCAGTTCTTC. Encoded protein: CSVSMRGRGEQFF.

The V gene is TRBV5-1, the J gene TRBJ1-2, with a weak D call TRBD1 (5 bases). The V gene's germline CDR1 is SGHRS and CDR2 YFSETQ. V shed 2 bases and J shed 6 bases, with 8 bases lying between them. The CDR3 is 12 residues long. DNA of the CDR3: TGCGCCAGCAGCTTTGGACACGATGGCTACACCTTC. Its protein product is CASSFGHDGYTF.

This chain links TRBV7-9 with TRBJ2-5, with a tentative D call TRBD1 (5 bases). CDR3 length equals 14 residues. Germline V gene data show CDR1 as SEHNR and CDR2 as FQNEAQ (reference sequence). Trimming removed 5 bases at V and 4 bases at J, with 14 bases between. In DNA, the CDR3 is TGTGCCAGCAGCCCATCTTGGGGCCGAGAGACCCAGTACTTC. It specifies CASSPSWGRETQYF.

The chain is built from TRBV7-9 and TRBJ1-2; 9 bases fit TRBD1. The germline gives CDR1 SEHNR, CDR2 FQNEAQ (reference sequence). With V trimmed by 2 bases and J by 6 bases, 1 base remained unmatched. The CDR3 is 13 residues long. The CDR3 nucleotides are TGTGCCAGCAGCTTACGGACAGGGGATGGCTACACCTTC. As protein: CASSLRTGDGYTF. The full variable domain, rest sourced from reference TRBV7-9 and TRBJ1-2, is DTGVSQNPRHKITKRGQNVTFRCDPISEHNRLYWYRQTLGQGPEFLTYFQNEAQLEKSRLLSDRFSAERPKGSFSTLEIQRTEQGDSAMYLCASSLRTGDGYTFGSGTRLTVV.

The rearrangement joins TRBV5-3 to TRBJ1-5, with TRBD1 identical over 8 bases. TRBV5-3 is marked as an open reading frame, function uncertain. Trimming took 0 bases from V and 7 from J; bases not matched to a gene: 3. CDR3 length: 14 residues. The CDR3 DNA is TGTGCCAGAAGCTTGGAGACAGGGGTACAGCCCCAGCATTTT. It specifies CARSLETGVQPQHF.

The chain uses TRBV5-5 and TRBJ1-1, with a tentative D call TRBD1 (5 bases). CDR3 size: 13 residues. Trimming left V 4 bases short and J 2 bases short, with 9 bases between. Per germline, CDR1 SGHKS and CDR2 YYEKEE (reference sequence). CDR3 sequence (DNA): TGTGCCAGCAGCACAGGACCCAACACTGAAGCTTTCTTT. Translation: CASSTGPNTEAFF.

The V gene is TRBV5-1, the J gene TRBJ1-4; D gene uncertain. Looked up from germline, CDR1 is SGHRS and CDR2 is YFSETQ. The V end lost 6 bases, the J end lost 0 bases, and 9 bases lay between the germline ends. The CDR3 length is 14 residues. CDR3 nucleotide sequence: TGCGCCAGCACAGCCCGGTCAACTAATGAAAAACTGTTTTTT. Translated: CASTARSTNEKLFF. Using reference TRBV5-1 and TRBJ1-4 for the parts outside the CDR3, the full variable domain is KAGVTQTPRYLIKTRGQQVTLSCSPISGHRSVSWYQQTPGQGLQFLFEYFSETQRNKGNFPGRFSGRQFSNSRSEMNVSTLELGDSALYLCASTARSTNEKLFFGSGTQLSVL.

The V call is TRBV6-6, the J call TRBJ1-2, with 9 bases matching TRBD1. Germline CDR1 MNHNY, CDR2 SVGAGI (reference sequence). This CDR3 is built from 13 residues. Losses at the gene ends were 5 bases for V and 3 bases for J; bases not matched to a gene: 1. This chain's CDR3 is CASSRTGDYGYTF. CDR3 nucleotide sequence: TGTGCCAGCAGTCGGACAGGGGACTATGGCTACACCTTC.